A single sample is the source of the 21 T cell receptor beta chains below, sequenced in a study of T cells in Graves' hyperthyroidism and ophthalmopathy. From RNA transcripts, TCR beta CDR3 regions were amplified. A set of HTBI primers served as the primers for a first-round RT-PCR of the TCR CDR3. TCRdb reanalysed the multiplex PCR reads using MiXCR and keeps one entry per CDR3 protein. The sample has approximately 600,000 distinct CDR3 sequences; approximately 15% are singletons. The sequencing input was blood. The receptor set was obtained from a young woman with Graves' ophthalmopathy.

The V gene is TRBV5-6, the J gene TRBJ2-1, with a tentative D call TRBD2 (6 bases). This CDR3 contains 16 residues. Between the trimmed V and J ends, which lost 0 bases and 4 bases, there was a span of 14 bases. Germline V gene data show CDR1 as SGHDT and CDR2 as YYEEEE. CDR3 sequence (DNA): TGTGCCAGCAGCTTGGGAGTTAGCGGTCTGTACAATGAGCAGTTCTTC. It codes for CASSLGVSGLYNEQFF.

In its sample, this clonotype was seen a few times. The chain carries TRBV10-3 and TRBJ1-1, with TRBD1 identical over 8 bases. In germline, CDR1 is ENHRY, CDR2 SYGVKD. With V trimmed by 11 bases and J by 1 base, 6 bases remained unmatched. The CDR3 contains 13 residues. The CDR3, as DNA: TGTGCCGCGGGACAGGTCGAGAACACTGAAGCTTTCTTT. Amino acids: CAAGQVENTEAFF.

This clonotype was detected many times. This chain joins TRBV13 and TRBJ1-1; possibly TRBD1 for D (5 bases). The CDR3 runs to 14 residues. V lost 6 bases, J lost 4 bases, and 15 bases lay in between. CDR1 PRHDT and CDR2 FYEKMQ come from the germline V gene (reference sequence). CDR3 in amino acids: CASSRRGMFTEAFF. In DNA, the CDR3 is TGTGCCAGCAGTCGACGGGGGATGTTCACTGAAGCTTTCTTT.

This clonotype showed up many times. V gene TRBV20-1 combines with J gene TRBJ2-7; D is possibly TRBD1 (8 bases). CDR3 length: 15 amino acids. V was cut by 0 bases and J by 0 bases, with 12 bases left in between. Germline CDR1 reads DFQATT; CDR2 reads SNEGSKA (reference sequence). The DNA for the CDR3 is TGCAGTGCTAGAGAAACAGGGGGGGGCTCCTACGAGCAGTACTTC. Encoded protein: CSARETGGGSYEQYF.

CDR3 loop: CAWSDTNNYGYTF. CDR3 coding DNA: TGTGCCTGGAGTGATACCAACAACTATGGCTACACCTTC. J is TRBJ1-2 and V is TRBV30, with D uncertain. This CDR3 is built from 13 residues. CDR1 GTSNPN and CDR2 SVGIG come from the germline V gene (reference sequence). Trimming pared 1 base from V and 2 bases from J, leaving 8 bases between.

This clonotype was found many times. DNA for the CDR3: TGCAGTGCTGGTAACAGGGGGCAACCCTACGAGCAGTACTTC. It yields the protein CSAGNRGQPYEQYF. The V call is TRBV20-1, the J call TRBJ2-7, with 9 bases that match TRBD1. CDR3 size: 14 residues. Germline V gives CDR1 DFQATT, CDR2 SNEGSKA (reference sequence). V lost 5 bases to trimming and J lost 2 bases; unmatched junction nucleotides: 7.

This clonotype has a count of ten or more. The V gene is TRBV7-2, the J gene TRBJ2-3, with D unclear. The CDR3 is made up of 16 amino acids. Deletions cut 5 bases from V and 0 bases from J, with 15 bases between. The germline V gene encodes CDR1 SGHTA and CDR2 FQGNSA. The CDR3 protein is CASSSPGGRSTDTQYF. The DNA for the CDR3 is TGTGCCAGCAGCAGCCCCGGCGGCAGGAGCACAGATACGCAGTATTTT.

A remark on this clonotype: With a much larger clone just one base away, this may be a read error. J is TRBJ2-1 and V is TRBV27; D is unresolved. V lost 4 bases, J lost 6 bases, and 10 bases lay in between. This CDR3 has 13 residues. Germline V gene data show CDR1 as MNHEY and CDR2 as SMNVEV (reference sequence). Written as DNA, the CDR3 is TGTGCCAGCAGTTCGGTAGTGTCCAATGAGCAGTTCTTC. The encoded protein is CASSSVVSNEQFF.

A note on this clonotype: A read error may account for a junction end that differs from germline. The J gene is TRBJ2-1, the V gene TRBV10-3; D perhaps matches TRBD1 (5 bases). This CDR3 contains 13 residues. The V gene's germline CDR1 is ENHRY and CDR2 SYGVKD. CDR3: CAIGDSSYNEQFF. DNA for the CDR3: TGTGCCATCGGTGACAGCTCCTACAATGAGCAGTTCTTC.

The chain combines TRBV7-9 with TRBJ2-3, with D possibly matching TRBD2 (6 bases). Trimming shortened V by 5 bases and J by 2 bases, and 14 bases separated the two germline ends. Germline V gives CDR1 SEHNR, CDR2 FQNEAQ (reference sequence). The CDR3 runs to 15 residues. CDR3 in DNA: TGTGCCAGCAGCCCCTCCGGACTAATCACAGATACGCAGTATTTT. Its protein product is CASSPSGLITDTQYF.

In this sample, this clonotype turned up many times. V and J are TRBV12-3 or TRBV12-4 and TRBJ1-1; D remains unclear. V was clipped by 3 bases and J by 3 bases, with 11 bases between them. The CDR3 totals 14 residues. The CDR3 nucleotides read TGTGCCAGCAGTTTGCGGGGTGTGGACACTGAAGCTTTCTTT. Translating it yields CASSLRGVDTEAFF.

This clonotype was counted a few times. The chain carries TRBV7-9 and TRBJ2-1, with 11 bases fitting TRBD2. V trimming: 5 bases; J trimming: 0 bases; junction bases outside the gene matches: 9. CDR3 length: 18 residues. The germline CDR1 and CDR2 sequences are SEHNR and FQNEAQ (reference sequence). CDR3: CASSTTSGSLSSYNEQFF. CDR3 in DNA: TGTGCCAGCAGCACTACTAGCGGGAGCCTTAGCTCCTACAATGAGCAGTTCTTC. The complete variable domain, with remaining parts taken from reference TRBV7-9 and TRBJ2-1, reads DTGVSQNPRHKITKRGQNVTFRCDPISEHNRLYWYRQTLGQGPEFLTYFQNEAQLEKSRLLSDRFSAERPKGSFSTLEIQRTEQGDSAMYLCASSTTSGSLSSYNEQFFGPGTRLTVL.

This chain uses TRBV6-2 or TRBV6-3 with TRBJ2-6; 12 nucleotides match TRBD2. The CDR3 is made up of 19 amino acids. V lost 0 bases, J lost 2 bases, and 5 bases stayed unmatched. Germline CDR1 is MNHEY and CDR2 is SVGEGT. Here the CDR3 DNA reads TGTGCCAGCAGTTACTCGTCCCTAGCGGGAGGGCCTGGGGCCAACGTCCTGACTTTC. Translated: CASSYSSLAGGPGANVLTF.

This chain joins TRBV7-2 and TRBJ2-1, with 10 bases matching TRBD2. CDR3 length: 19 amino acids. The V gene end was trimmed by 0 bases and the J gene end by 6 bases; junction bases not matched to a gene: 14. Per the germline V gene, CDR1 is SGHTA and CDR2 is FQGNSA. The DNA of the CDR3 is TGTGCCAGCAGCTTAGCCCCAAACCCTCTAGCGGGAGTAGGCAATGAGCAGTTCTTC. It translates to CASSLAPNPLAGVGNEQFF.

This clonotype was counted ten times or more. CDR3 protein: CASSLVREATGELFF. The CDR3 nucleotides read TGTGCCAGCAGCTTAGTCAGGGAGGCCACCGGGGAGCTGTTTTTT. V gene TRBV11-2 combines with J gene TRBJ2-2, with a tentative D call TRBD2 (6 bases). V was shortened by 1 base and J by 4 bases, with 10 bases between the two germline ends. Germline V lookup: CDR1 SGHAT, CDR2 FQNNGV. The CDR3 has 15 residues.

This clonotype was picked up many times. The rearrangement joins TRBV28 to TRBJ2-1, with TRBD2 identical over 7 bases. V was pared by 3 bases and J by 7 bases, with 12 bases of the junction left unmatched. The CDR3 length is 16 residues. In germline, CDR1 is MDHEN, CDR2 SYDVKM. The CDR3 DNA reads as TGTGCCAGCAGTTTGGCGGGAGAGCCCAGCGGAAATGAGCAGTTCTTC. It codes for CASSLAGEPSGNEQFF.

V and J are TRBV24-1 and TRBJ1-1, with D tentatively TRBD1 (6 bases). Looked up from germline, CDR1 is KGHDR and CDR2 is SFDVKD. CDR3 length: 17 residues. Trimming shortened V by 4 bases and J by 4 bases, and 21 bases separated the two germline ends. CDR3 sequence reads: CATSDSPLRGVRTEAFF. The CDR3, as DNA: TGTGCCACCAGTGACTCTCCCCTCAGGGGCGTGCGCACTGAAGCTTTCTTT.

CDR3 sequence: CASSGNIGTDTQYF. The DNA of the CDR3 is TGTGCCAGCAGTGGTAACATAGGCACAGATACGCAGTATTTT. The chain employs TRBV28 and TRBJ2-3, with D hard to call. The CDR3 spans 14 residues. Germline lookup yields CDR1 MDHEN and CDR2 SYDVKM. V lost 5 bases, J lost 1 base, and 10 bases lay in between.

This clonotype was recorded many times. This chain connects TRBV29-1 to TRBJ1-1; TRBD1 aligns across 9 bases. The CDR3 runs to 18 residues. The germline gives CDR1 SQVTM, CDR2 ANQGSEA. J was trimmed by 1 base and V by 0 bases; bases with no gene match: 12. The CDR3: CSVEDGLGQGLGNTEAFF. For the CDR3, the DNA is TGCAGCGTTGAAGATGGGTTGGGACAGGGCTTGGGGAACACTGAAGCTTTCTTT.

The chain employs TRBV29-1 and TRBJ2-6, with D unclear. Trimming removed 4 bases from V and 3 bases from J, with 13 bases in between. Germline CDR1 reads SQVTM; CDR2 reads ANQGSEA. There are 15 residues in the CDR3. The CDR3 protein is CSVAGRSGGANVLTF. The CDR3 DNA reads as TGCAGCGTTGCCGGCAGGTCGGGTGGGGCCAACGTCCTGACTTTC.

This clonotype has ten or more counts. This chain connects TRBV7-8 to TRBJ2-3; D not resolved. The germline V and J ends were trimmed by 0 bases and 0 bases, with 7 bases remaining between them. The germline V gene has CDR1 SGHVS and CDR2 FQNEAQ. The length of the CDR3 is 15 residues. Here the CDR3 reads CASSLADLSTDTQYF. The CDR3 bases are TGTGCCAGCAGCTTAGCTGACCTTAGCACAGATACGCAGTATTTT.